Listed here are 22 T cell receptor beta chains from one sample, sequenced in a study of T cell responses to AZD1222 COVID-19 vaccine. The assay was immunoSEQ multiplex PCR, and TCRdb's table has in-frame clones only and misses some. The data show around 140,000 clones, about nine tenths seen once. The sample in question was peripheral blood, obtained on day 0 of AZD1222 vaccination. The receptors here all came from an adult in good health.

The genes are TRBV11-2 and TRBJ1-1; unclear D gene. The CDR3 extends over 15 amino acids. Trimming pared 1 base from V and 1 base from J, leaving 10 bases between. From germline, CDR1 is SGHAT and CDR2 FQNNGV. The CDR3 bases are TGTGCCAGCAGCTTAGGACATGGGAGGAACACTGAAGCTTTCTTT. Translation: CASSLGHGRNTEAFF.

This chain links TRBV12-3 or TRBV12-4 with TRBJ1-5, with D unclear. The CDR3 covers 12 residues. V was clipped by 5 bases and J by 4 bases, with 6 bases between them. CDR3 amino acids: CASSVGNQPQHF. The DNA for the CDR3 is TGTGCCAGCAGTGTCGGGAATCAGCCCCAGCATTTT.

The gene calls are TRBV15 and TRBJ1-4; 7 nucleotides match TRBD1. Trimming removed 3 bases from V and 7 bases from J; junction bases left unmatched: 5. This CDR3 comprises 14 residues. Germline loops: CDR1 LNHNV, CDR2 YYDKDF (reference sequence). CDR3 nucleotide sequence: TGTGCCACCAGCAGGCCCGACAGGGCTGAAAAACTGTTTTTT. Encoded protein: CATSRPDRAEKLFF.

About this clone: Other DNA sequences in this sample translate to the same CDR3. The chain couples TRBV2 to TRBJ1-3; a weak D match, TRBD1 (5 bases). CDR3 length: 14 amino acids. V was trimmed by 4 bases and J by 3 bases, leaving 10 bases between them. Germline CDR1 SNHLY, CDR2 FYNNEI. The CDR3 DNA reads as TGTGCCAGCAGTGCGCCAGGGAGTGGAAACACCATATATTTT. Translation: CASSAPGSGNTIYF.

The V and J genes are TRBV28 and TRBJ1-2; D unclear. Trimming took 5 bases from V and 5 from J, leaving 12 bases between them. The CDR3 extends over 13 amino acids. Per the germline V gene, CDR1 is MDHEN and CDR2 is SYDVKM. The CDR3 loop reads CASSPRRLYGYTF. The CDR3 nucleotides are TGTGCCAGCAGTCCGAGGAGATTATATGGCTACACCTTC.

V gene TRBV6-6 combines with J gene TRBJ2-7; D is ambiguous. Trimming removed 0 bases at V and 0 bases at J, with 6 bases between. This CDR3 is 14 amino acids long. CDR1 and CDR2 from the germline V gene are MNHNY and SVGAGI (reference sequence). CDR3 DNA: TGTGCCAGCAGTTACTCTGGCCGCTCCTACGAGCAGTACTTC. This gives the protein CASSYSGRSYEQYF.

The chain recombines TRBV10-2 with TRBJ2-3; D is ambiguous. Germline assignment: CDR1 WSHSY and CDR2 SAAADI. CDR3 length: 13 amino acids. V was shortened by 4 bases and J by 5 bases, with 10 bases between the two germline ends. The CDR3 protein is CASSGVVGDTQYF. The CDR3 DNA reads TGCGCCAGCAGTGGAGTAGTAGGAGATACGCAGTATTTT.

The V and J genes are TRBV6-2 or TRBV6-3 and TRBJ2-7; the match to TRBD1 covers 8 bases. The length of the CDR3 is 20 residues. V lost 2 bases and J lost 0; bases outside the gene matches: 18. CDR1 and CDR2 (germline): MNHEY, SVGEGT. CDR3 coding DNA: TGTGCCAGCAGTTACCTAAGATTTGACAGGGGATGGACCCCCTCCTACGAGCAGTACTTC. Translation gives CASSYLRFDRGWTPSYEQYF.

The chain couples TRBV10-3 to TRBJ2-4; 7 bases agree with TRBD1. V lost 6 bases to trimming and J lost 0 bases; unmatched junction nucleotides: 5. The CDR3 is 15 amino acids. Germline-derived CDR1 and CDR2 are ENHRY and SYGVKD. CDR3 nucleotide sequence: TGTGCCATCAGCCGGACAGGACTAGCCAAAAACATTCAGTACTTC. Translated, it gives CAISRTGLAKNIQYF.

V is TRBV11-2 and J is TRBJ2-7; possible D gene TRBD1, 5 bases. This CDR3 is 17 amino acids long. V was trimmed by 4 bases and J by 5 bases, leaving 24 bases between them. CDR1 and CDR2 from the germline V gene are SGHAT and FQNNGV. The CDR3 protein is CASSSRPTGHLRHEQYF. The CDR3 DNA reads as TGTGCCAGCAGCTCCCGGCCGACCGGACACCTCCGTCACGAGCAGTACTTC.

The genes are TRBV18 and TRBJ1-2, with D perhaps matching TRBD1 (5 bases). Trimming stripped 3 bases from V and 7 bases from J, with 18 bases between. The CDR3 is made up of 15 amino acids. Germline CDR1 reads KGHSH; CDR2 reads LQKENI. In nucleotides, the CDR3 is TGTGCCAGCTCACCTCTCGGACGGGGGATGTTTGGCTACACCTTC. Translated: CASSPLGRGMFGYTF.

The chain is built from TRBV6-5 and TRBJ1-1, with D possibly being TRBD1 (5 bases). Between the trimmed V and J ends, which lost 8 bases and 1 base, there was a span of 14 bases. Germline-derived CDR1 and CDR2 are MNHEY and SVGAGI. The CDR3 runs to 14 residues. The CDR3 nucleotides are TGTGCCAGCGTAAACCGGGACGGGAACACTGAAGCTTTCTTT. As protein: CASVNRDGNTEAFF.

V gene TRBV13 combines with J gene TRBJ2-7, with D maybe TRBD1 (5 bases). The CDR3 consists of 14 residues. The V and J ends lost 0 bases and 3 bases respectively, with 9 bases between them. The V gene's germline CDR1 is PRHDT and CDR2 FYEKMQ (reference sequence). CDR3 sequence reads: CASSLGQGVYEQYF. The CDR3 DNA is TGTGCCAGCAGCTTAGGCCAAGGGGTCTACGAGCAGTACTTC.

For the CDR3, the DNA is TGCGCCAGCACACTATTTCAAGAAAACACCGGGGAGCTGTTTTTT. Translated, it gives CASTLFQENTGELFF. This rearrangement joins TRBV5-1 to TRBJ2-2; D not certain. The CDR3 runs to 15 residues. Trimming took 6 bases from V and 2 from J, leaving 14 bases between them. CDR1 and CDR2 (germline): SGHRS, YFSETQ.

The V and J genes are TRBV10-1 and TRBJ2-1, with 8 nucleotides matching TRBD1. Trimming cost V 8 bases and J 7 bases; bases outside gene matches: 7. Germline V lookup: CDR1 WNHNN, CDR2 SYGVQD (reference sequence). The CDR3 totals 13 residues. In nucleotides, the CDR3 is TGCGCCAGCGGAGGTCAGGGGGCGAATGAGCAGTTCTTC. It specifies CASGGQGANEQFF.

The CDR3 region has the DNA TGTGCCAGCAGTGTCCGATCGAGGGGCCAGCATTTT. Its protein product is CASSVRSRGQHF. The chain recombines TRBV28 with TRBJ1-5; a possible D gene is TRBD1 (5 bases). This CDR3 region has 12 residues. Germline CDR1 and CDR2: MDHEN and SYDVKM. Trimming shortened V by 5 bases and J by 12 bases, and 14 bases separated the two germline ends. The whole variable domain, remainder taken from reference TRBV28 and TRBJ1-5, is DVKVTQSSRYLVKRTGEKVFLECVQDMDHENMFWYRQDPGLGLRLIYFSYDVKMKEKGDIPEGYSVSREKKERFSLILESASTNQTSMYLCASSVRSRGQHFGDGTRLSIL.

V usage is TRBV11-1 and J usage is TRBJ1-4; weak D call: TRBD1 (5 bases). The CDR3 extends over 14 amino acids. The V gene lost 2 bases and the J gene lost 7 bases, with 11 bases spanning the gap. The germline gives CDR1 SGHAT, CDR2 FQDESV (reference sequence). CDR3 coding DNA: TGTGCCAGCAGCTTAAGGAGGCAGGGTGAAAAACTGTTTTTT. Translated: CASSLRRQGEKLFF.

The CDR3 loop reads CATSGGLPSTDTQYF. The CDR3 DNA reads TGTGCCACCAGTGGGGGACTCCCTAGCACAGATACGCAGTATTTT. The chain employs TRBV24-1 and TRBJ2-3, with D perhaps matching TRBD2 (6 bases). CDR1 is KGHDR and CDR2 is SFDVKD in the germline V gene. The CDR3 is 15 residues long. The V gene lost 5 bases and the J gene lost 0 bases, with 11 bases spanning the gap.

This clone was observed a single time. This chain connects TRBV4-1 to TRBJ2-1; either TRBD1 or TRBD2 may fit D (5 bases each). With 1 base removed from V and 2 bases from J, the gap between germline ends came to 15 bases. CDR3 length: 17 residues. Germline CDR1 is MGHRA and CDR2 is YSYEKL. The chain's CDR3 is CASSQGGSGPPYNEQFF. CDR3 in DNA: TGCGCCAGCAGCCAAGGAGGGTCAGGGCCCCCCTACAATGAGCAGTTCTTC.

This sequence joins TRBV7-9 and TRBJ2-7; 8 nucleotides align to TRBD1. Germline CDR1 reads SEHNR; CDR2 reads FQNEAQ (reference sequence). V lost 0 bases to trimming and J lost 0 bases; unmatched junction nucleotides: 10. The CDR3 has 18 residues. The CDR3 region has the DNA TGTGCCAGCAGCTTAGCCTTCGCACCGGGACAGGCCTCCTACGAGCAGTACTTC. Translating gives CASSLAFAPGQASYEQYF.

This CDR3 reads CASSIEPGLHYNEQFF. Written as DNA, the CDR3 is TGTGCCAGTAGTATAGAACCGGGACTCCACTACAATGAGCAGTTCTTC. The chain joins TRBV19 to TRBJ2-1, with D perhaps TRBD2 (6 bases). CDR3 length: 16 amino acids. Per germline, CDR1 LNHDA and CDR2 SQIVND (reference sequence). V lost 0 bases and J 3 bases, leaving 12 bases between the germline ends.

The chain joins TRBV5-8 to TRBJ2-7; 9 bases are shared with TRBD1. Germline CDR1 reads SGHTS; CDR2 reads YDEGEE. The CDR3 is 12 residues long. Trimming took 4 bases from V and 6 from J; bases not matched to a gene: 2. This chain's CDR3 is CASSADRGEQYF. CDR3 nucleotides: TGTGCCAGCAGCGCGGACAGGGGCGAGCAGTACTTC. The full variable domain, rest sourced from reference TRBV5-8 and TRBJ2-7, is EAGVTQSPTHLIKTRGQQATLRCSPISGHTSVYWYQQALGLGLQFLLWYDEGEERNRGNFPPRFSGRQFPNYSSELNVNALELEDSALYLCASSADRGEQYFGPGTRLTVT.